These T cell receptor beta chains were read from a single sample in a study of cytomegalovirus exposure and HLA in healthy donors. Using immunoSEQ multiplex PCR, the repertoire was profiled, and TCRdb retains in-frame clones only, with some absent. Among 150,000 to 200,000 clones listed, roughly 86% were seen once. What was sequenced was PBMCs. The receptor source for this set is a man younger than 45 in good health and CMV-seropositive. Both conserved end residues are part of each CDR3. D genes are given only for firm matches. Expanded clones get a size class; other rows say once, few or many, or leave the size out.

clone_size j_call d_call v_call cdr3_nt cdr3_aa
few TRBJ2-3 TRBD2 TRBV2 TGTGCCAGTAGCGGGCCCATCACAGATACGCAGTATTTT CASSGPITDTQYF
- TRBJ2-7 TRBD1 TRBV27 TGTGCCAGCAGTCTACTCCGACAGGGCAGCTCCTACGAGCAGTACTTC CASSLLRQGSSYEQYF
- TRBJ1-2 TRBD1 TRBV2 TGTGCCAGCAGAGGGGGTTTACAGGGGGAATCTGGCTACACCTTC CASRGGLQGESGYTF
- TRBJ1-4 TRBD1 TRBV7-9 TGTGCCAGCAGCTCCTCGGACAGGCCAGATGGCGAAAAACTGTTTTTT CASSSSDRPDGEKLFF
- TRBJ1-5 - TRBV6-5 TGTGCCAGCAGTTACGGGCGGTTCAATCAGCCCCAGCATTTT CASSYGRFNQPQHF
- TRBJ2-7 - TRBV6-1 TGTGCCAGCAGTGAAGGGACAACGGGCCACTACGAGCAGTACTTC CASSEGTTGHYEQYF
- TRBJ2-3 TRBD2 TRBV7-3 TGTGCCAGCAGCCGCGGGGGGTGGCCAGATACGCAGTATTTT CASSRGGWPDTQYF
- TRBJ2-7 - TRBV2 TGTGCCATCCTTTCAGGGCTAGCGAACTCCTACGAGCAGTACTTC CAILSGLANSYEQYF
- TRBJ1-1 - TRBV5-6 TGTGCCAGCAGCTTGCTTCCGGGGAACACTGAAGCTTTCTTT CASSLLPGNTEAFF
- TRBJ2-3 - TRBV9 TGTGCCAGCAGCGTAGGGCCCCCCAGAAGTGGCACAGATACGCAGTATTTT CASSVGPPRSGTDTQYF
- TRBJ1-1 TRBD1 TRBV28 TGTGCCAGCAAAGGCGCCGGCGGGACAGCTGAAGCTTTCTTT CASKGAGGTAEAFF
once TRBJ2-7 - TRBV19 TGTGCCAGTAGTATAGTACGGACAGCTCCCTACGAGCAGTACTTC CASSIVRTAPYEQYF
- TRBJ2-7 TRBD1 TRBV11-2 TGTGCCAGCAGCTCCAGGGACAGGGTGAGAAGTCCGGCCTACGAGCAGTACTTC CASSSRDRVRSPAYEQYF
- TRBJ1-6 - TRBV30 TGTGCCTGGAGTGTAGGGGACACGTATAATTCACCCCTCCACTTT CAWSVGDTYNSPLHF
few TRBJ1-4 TRBD1 TRBV19 TGTGCCAGTAGGCCGGCAGGGGGTGAAAAACTGTTTTTT CASRPAGGEKLFF
- TRBJ2-2 - TRBV29-1 TGCAGCGTTGAAGTCGGTAACACCGGGGAGCTGTTTTTT CSVEVGNTGELFF
once TRBJ1-2 - TRBV4-3 TGCGCCAGCAGCCAAGACAGGGATTATGGCTACACCTTC CASSQDRDYGYTF
- TRBJ1-1 - TRBV7-9 TGTGCCAGCAGCTTAGGATACAGGGCCACTGAAGCTTTCTTT CASSLGYRATEAFF
- TRBJ1-1 - TRBV28 TGTGCCAGCACACGGGGGGCCACTGAAGCTTTCTTT CASTRGATEAFF
- TRBJ2-5 - TRBV5-6 TGTGCCAGCAGCTTGGTGCGGGCCCCCCAAGAGACCCAGTACTTC CASSLVRAPQETQYF
few TRBJ2-1 - TRBV6-5 TGTGCCAGCACCCCGGGTAACGGGAATGAGCAGTTCTTC CASTPGNGNEQFF
- TRBJ1-1 - TRBV5-1 TGCGCCAGCAGTAAGGCCGGGCCGAAGAACACTGAAGCTTTCTTT CASSKAGPKNTEAFF